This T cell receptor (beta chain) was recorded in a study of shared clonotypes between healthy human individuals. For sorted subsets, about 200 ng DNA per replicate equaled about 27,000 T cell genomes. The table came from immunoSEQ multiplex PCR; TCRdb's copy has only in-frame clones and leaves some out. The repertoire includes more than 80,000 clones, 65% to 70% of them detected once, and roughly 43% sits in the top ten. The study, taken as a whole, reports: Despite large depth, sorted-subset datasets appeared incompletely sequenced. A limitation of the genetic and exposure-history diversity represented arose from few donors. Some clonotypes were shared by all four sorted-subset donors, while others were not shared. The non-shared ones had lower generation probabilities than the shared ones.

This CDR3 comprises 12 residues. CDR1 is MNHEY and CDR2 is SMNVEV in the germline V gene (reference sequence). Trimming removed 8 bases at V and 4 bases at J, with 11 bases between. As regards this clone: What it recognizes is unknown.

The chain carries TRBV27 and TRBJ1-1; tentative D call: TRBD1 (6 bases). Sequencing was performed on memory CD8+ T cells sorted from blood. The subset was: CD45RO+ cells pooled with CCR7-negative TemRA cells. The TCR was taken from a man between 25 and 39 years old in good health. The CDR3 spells CASLSGATEAFF. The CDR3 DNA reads TGTGCCAGCCTGTCGGGGGCCACTGAAGCTTTCTTT.